This T cell receptor beta chain was retrieved from a study of response to subunit inactivated influenza vaccine. Study results and limitations: Each seasonal influenza vaccination, the authors suggested, recruits few new T cells.

Looked up from germline, CDR1 is MDHEN and CDR2 is SYDVKM. The CDR3 is 13 residues long. Trimming took off 6 bases at V and 7 bases at J, with 12 bases between the two ends. As for this clonotype: What it recognizes is unknown.

From the RT-PCR reads, TCRdb called clonotypes with MiXCR, one entry per CDR3 protein. This sample has approximately 500,000 distinct CDR3 sequences; around 25% occur once, and the top ten carry 2.8%. The same data also went into a second study, on T cells expressing NK-cell markers. That source adds: Researchers built TCR beta cDNA using 5'RACE template switching with UMIs. CD3+CD56+NKG2C+, CD3+CD56+NKG2C- and CD3+CD56-NKG2C+ T cells, once sorted, supplied the TCR beta repertoires. The authors sequenced eight donors, of whom seven were HCMV-seropositive and one was seronegative. Each of 6 or 7 donors carried dominant NKG2C+ clonotypes accounting for roughly 1.0-8% of CD8+ T cells.

The sample here was CD4+ T cells sorted from PBMCs, taken about 11 days after vaccination. The V gene is TRBV28, the J gene TRBJ2-2; D uncertain. This receptor was taken from a man aged 50 to 60 who received an inactivated influenza vaccine. This CDR3 is CASRIYNGGELFF. In nucleotides, the CDR3 is TGTGCCAGCAGAATTTACAATGGCGGGGAGCTGTTTTTT. The complete variable domain, with remaining parts taken from reference TRBV28 and TRBJ2-2, reads DVKVTQSSRYLVKRTGEKVFLECVQDMDHENMFWYRQDPGLGLRLIYFSYDVKMKEKGDIPEGYSVSREKKERFSLILESASTNQTSMYLCASRIYNGGELFFGEGSRLTVL.